The rows below give T cell receptor beta chains drawn from one sample of a study of blood T cell repertoires in COVID-19. Sequencing used immunoSEQ multiplex PCR; TCRdb keeps in-frame clones, though not all of them. The sample has about 200,000 clones; around 90% are singletons. The sequenced material came from peripheral blood. These receptors originate from a man in his fifties with acute or convalescent COVID-19. CDR3s include the opening cysteine and the closing phenylalanine or tryptophan. Each record gives: clone size, V gene, D gene, J gene, CDR3 protein, CDR3 DNA. The D gene is left open where the match is weak. The listing skips clone size in some rows; elsewhere it reads once, few, many or a size class.

NA,TRBV4-1,TRBD1,TRBJ2-2,CASSQEDRFETHTGELFF,TGCGCCAGCAGCCAAGAGGACAGGTTTGAGACACACACCGGGGAGCTGTTTTTT
once,TRBV15,TRBD1,TRBJ1-1,CATTVLGTGPEAFF,TGTGCCACCACCGTCCTTGGGACAGGACCTGAAGCTTTCTTT
NA,TRBV28,TRBD2,TRBJ2-7,CASSLTGTSGTYEQYF,TGTGCCAGCAGTTTAACCGGGACTAGCGGGACCTACGAGCAGTACTTC
once,TRBV5-1,TRBD1,TRBJ1-2,CASSPTGDYGYTF,TGCGCCAGCAGCCCGACAGGGGACTATGGCTACACCTTC
once,TRBV7-2,NA,TRBJ2-5,CASSLARVGGTQYF,TGTGCCAGCAGCTTAGCTCGGGTGGGGGGGACCCAGTACTTC
NA,TRBV3-1/TRBV3-2,NA,TRBJ1-2,CASSQVPTARANYGYTF,TGTGCCAGCAGCCAAGTCCCTACTGCCCGAGCTAACTATGGCTACACCTTC
once,TRBV9,NA,TRBJ1-3,CASSVAEGVGNTIYF,TGTGCCAGCAGCGTGGCAGAGGGGGTTGGAAACACCATATATTTT
NA,TRBV27,TRBD2,TRBJ2-1,CASSSGLAGVSIEQFF,TGTGCCAGCAGTTCGGGACTAGCGGGAGTTTCGATTGAGCAGTTCTTC
NA,TRBV6-6,TRBD1,TRBJ2-1,CASSPSGQGKNEQFF,TGTGCCAGCAGCCCCTCCGGACAGGGGAAAAATGAGCAGTTCTTC
NA,TRBV9,TRBD2,TRBJ2-1,CASSVGSGRANEQFF,TGTGCCAGCAGCGTAGGAAGCGGGAGGGCCAATGAGCAGTTCTTC
NA,TRBV2,NA,TRBJ2-4,CASRTSNIQYF,TGTGCCAGCAGGACATCAAACATTCAGTACTTC
NA,TRBV18,NA,TRBJ2-7,CASSPPSGGALEQYF,TGTGCCAGCTCACCACCGTCCGGAGGGGCCCTCGAGCAGTACTTC
once,TRBV10-3,TRBD1,TRBJ1-1,CATNQGGNTEAFF,TGTGCCACCAACCAGGGGGGCAACACTGAAGCTTTCTTT
NA,TRBV27,TRBD1,TRBJ2-1,CASSYRGRNEQFF,TGTGCCAGCAGTTATAGGGGGCGGAATGAGCAGTTCTTC
NA,TRBV6-4,NA,TRBJ1-5,CASSEGAGQPQHF,TGTGCCAGCAGTGAGGGGGCCGGTCAGCCCCAGCATTTT
NA,TRBV27,TRBD2,TRBJ2-3,CATRTSWDTQYF,TGTGCCACCAGGACTAGCTGGGATACGCAGTATTTT
NA,TRBV6-5,NA,TRBJ1-3,CASHPTALGNTIYF,TGTGCCAGCCACCCGACTGCCCTGGGAAACACCATATATTTT